This T cell receptor beta chain is drawn from a study of T cells in Graves' hyperthyroidism and ophthalmopathy. Findings of the study overall: By a 13 V-J model, ophthalmopathy was set apart from stable hyperthyroidism.

RNA transcripts served as the template for amplifying TCR beta CDR3 regions. Primed by the HTBI set, a first-round RT-PCR was run on the TCR CDR3. One entry per CDR3 protein results from TCRdb running MiXCR on the multiplex PCR reads. The table has 75,000 to 100,000 distinct CDR3 sequences, 40% seen once. Germline V gene lookup returns CDR1 MNHEY and CDR2 SVGAGI. The CDR3 consists of 14 residues. Newly diagnosed patients aged 18 to 65 had hyperthyroidism of under 2 months' duration. Points on this clonotype: Antigen specificity is unknown. One end of the junction varies from germline; a read error may be responsible.

The specimen was peripheral blood or thyroid tissue (not recorded which). The chain links TRBV6-5 to TRBJ2-7, with 9 bases fitting TRBD1. This TCR came from a woman younger than 45 with Graves' hyperthyroidism. The CDR3 region is CATEQGARAGELYF. In nucleotides, the CDR3 is TGTGCCACTGAACAGGGGGCGCGTGCCGGGGAGCTGTACTTC.